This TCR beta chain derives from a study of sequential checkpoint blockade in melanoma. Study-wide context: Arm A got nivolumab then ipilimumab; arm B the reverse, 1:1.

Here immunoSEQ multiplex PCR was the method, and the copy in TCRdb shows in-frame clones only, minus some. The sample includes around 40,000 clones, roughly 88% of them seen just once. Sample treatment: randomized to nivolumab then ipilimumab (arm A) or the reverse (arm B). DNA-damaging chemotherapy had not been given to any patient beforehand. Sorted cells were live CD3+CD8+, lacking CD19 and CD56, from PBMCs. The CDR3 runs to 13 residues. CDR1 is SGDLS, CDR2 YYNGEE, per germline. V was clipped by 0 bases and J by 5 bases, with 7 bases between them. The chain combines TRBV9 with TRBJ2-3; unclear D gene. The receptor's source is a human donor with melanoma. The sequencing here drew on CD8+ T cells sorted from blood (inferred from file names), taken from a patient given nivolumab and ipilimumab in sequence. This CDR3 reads CASSVDSGDTQYF. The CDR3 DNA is TGTGCCAGCAGCGTAGACTCCGGAGATACGCAGTATTTT.